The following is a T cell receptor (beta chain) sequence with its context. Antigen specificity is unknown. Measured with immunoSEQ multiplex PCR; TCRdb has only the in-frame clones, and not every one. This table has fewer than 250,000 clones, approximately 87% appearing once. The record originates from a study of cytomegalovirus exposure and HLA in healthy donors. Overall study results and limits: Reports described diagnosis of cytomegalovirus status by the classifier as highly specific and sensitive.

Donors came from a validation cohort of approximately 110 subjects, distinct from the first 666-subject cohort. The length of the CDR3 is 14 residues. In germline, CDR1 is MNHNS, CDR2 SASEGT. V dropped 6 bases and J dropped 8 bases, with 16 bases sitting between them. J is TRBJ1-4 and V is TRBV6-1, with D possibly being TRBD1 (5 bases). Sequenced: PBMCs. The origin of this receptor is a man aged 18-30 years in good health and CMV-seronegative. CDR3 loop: CASSQYRRQEKLFF. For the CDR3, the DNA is TGTGCCAGCAGCCAGTACAGGCGGCAAGAAAAACTGTTTTTT.